The rows below give T cell receptor beta chains drawn from one sample of a study of CD8 T cells in ankylosing spondylitis. Via MiXCR, TCRdb re-called the 5' RACE reads, giving one row per CDR3 protein. The sample shows about 130,000 distinct CDR3 sequences, about 7% of them seen only once. Input material: blood, either unsorted or a sorted T cell fraction (not recorded which). The receptors originated from a female donor with ankylosing spondylitis or in good health (not recorded which). Each CDR3 is given with its conserved first and last residue. Fields, in order: J gene, V gene, clone size, D gene, CDR3 protein, CDR3 DNA. The D gene is left open where the match is weak. A row's size may be missing; if present it is once, few, many or a size class.

j_gene: TRBJ2-6; v_gene: TRBV7-8; abundance: NA; d_gene: NA; CDR3aa: CASSFGGGVGANVLTF; CDR3nt: TGTGCCAGCAGCTTCGGAGGGGGTGTGGGGGCCAACGTCCTGACTTTC
j_gene: TRBJ1-5; v_gene: TRBV12-3/TRBV12-4; abundance: many; d_gene: NA; CDR3aa: CASSHGQSNQPQHF; CDR3nt: TGTGCCAGCAGTCATGGACAGTCCAATCAGCCCCAGCATTTT
j_gene: TRBJ2-3; v_gene: TRBV13; abundance: few; d_gene: TRBD1; CDR3aa: CASSPGQGKDTQYF; CDR3nt: TGTGCCAGCAGCCCCGGACAGGGCAAAGATACGCAGTATTTT
j_gene: TRBJ1-1; v_gene: TRBV6-2/TRBV6-3; abundance: many; d_gene: NA; CDR3aa: CASRMGSWNTEAFF; CDR3nt: TGTGCCAGCAGGATGGGGAGTTGGAACACTGAAGCTTTCTTT
j_gene: TRBJ2-1; v_gene: TRBV27; abundance: many; d_gene: NA; CDR3aa: CASSPPDPSSYNEQFF; CDR3nt: TGTGCCAGCAGTCCTCCGGACCCAAGCTCCTACAATGAGCAGTTCTTC
j_gene: TRBJ1-1; v_gene: TRBV18; abundance: NA; d_gene: NA; CDR3aa: CASSPLDSGQKDTEAFF; CDR3nt: TGTGCCAGCTCACCACTAGACTCGGGGCAGAAAGACACTGAAGCTTTCTTT
j_gene: TRBJ1-6; v_gene: TRBV12-3/TRBV12-4; abundance: many; d_gene: NA; CDR3aa: CASSFGGRSSPLHF; CDR3nt: TGTGCCAGCAGTTTCGGGGGTAGAAGCTCACCCCTCCACTTT
j_gene: TRBJ1-3; v_gene: TRBV7-2; abundance: NA; d_gene: NA; CDR3aa: CASKLGSGNTIYF; CDR3nt: TGTGCCAGCAAGTTGGGGAGCGGAAACACCATATATTTT
j_gene: TRBJ2-7; v_gene: TRBV12-3/TRBV12-4; abundance: many; d_gene: TRBD2; CDR3aa: CASSPGGIGYEQYF; CDR3nt: TGTGCCAGCAGCCCGGGGGGGATCGGCTACGAGCAGTACTTC
j_gene: TRBJ2-3; v_gene: TRBV4-3; abundance: many; d_gene: TRBD2; CDR3aa: CASSQAAGGRSDTQYF; CDR3nt: TGCGCCAGCAGCCAAGCGGCGGGGGGGCGTTCAGATACGCAGTATTTT
j_gene: TRBJ2-3; v_gene: TRBV9; abundance: many; d_gene: NA; CDR3aa: CASSVAGSTDTQYF; CDR3nt: TGTGCCAGCAGCGTAGCTGGCAGCACAGATACGCAGTATTTT
j_gene: TRBJ1-5; v_gene: TRBV6-1; abundance: many; d_gene: NA; CDR3aa: CASSETYSQPQHF; CDR3nt: TGTGCCAGCAGTGAAACCTATTCTCAGCCCCAGCATTTT
j_gene: TRBJ2-2; v_gene: TRBV20-1; abundance: many; d_gene: TRBD2; CDR3aa: CSARDRQRGNTGELFF; CDR3nt: TGCAGTGCTAGAGATCGCCAGCGGGGGAACACCGGGGAGCTGTTTTTT
j_gene: TRBJ2-3; v_gene: TRBV20-1; abundance: NA; d_gene: TRBD2; CDR3aa: CSATSGGTDTQYF; CDR3nt: TGCAGTGCTACTAGCGGGGGCACAGATACGCAGTATTTT
j_gene: TRBJ2-3; v_gene: TRBV10-3; abundance: many; d_gene: TRBD2; CDR3aa: CAISEGLAGGLSTDTQYF; CDR3nt: TGTGCCATCAGTGAGGGACTAGCGGGGGGACTAAGCACAGATACGCAGTATTTT
j_gene: TRBJ1-3; v_gene: TRBV4-1; abundance: many; d_gene: NA; CDR3aa: CASSQGLAGSGNTIYF; CDR3nt: TGCGCCAGCAGCCAAGGTCTGGCAGGCTCTGGAAACACCATATATTTT
j_gene: TRBJ1-6; v_gene: TRBV7-9; abundance: many; d_gene: NA; CDR3aa: CASSSERSNSPLHF; CDR3nt: TGTGCCAGCAGCTCCGAACGGAGTAATTCACCCCTCCACTTT
j_gene: TRBJ1-2; v_gene: TRBV28; abundance: many; d_gene: NA; CDR3aa: CASSTSGHQGYTF; CDR3nt: TGTGCCAGCAGCACCTCGGGACATCAAGGCTACACCTTC
j_gene: TRBJ2-7; v_gene: TRBV20-1; abundance: many; d_gene: NA; CDR3aa: CSANPRGLPYEQYF; CDR3nt: TGCAGTGCTAATCCGAGGGGTCTCCCCTACGAGCAGTACTTC
j_gene: TRBJ1-1; v_gene: TRBV9; abundance: many; d_gene: NA; CDR3aa: CASSPRDVNTEAFF; CDR3nt: TGTGCCAGCAGCCCGAGGGATGTGAACACTGAAGCTTTCTTT
j_gene: TRBJ2-3; v_gene: TRBV6-5; abundance: many; d_gene: TRBD2; CDR3aa: CASSYGSGGADTQYF; CDR3nt: TGTGCCAGCAGTTACGGAAGCGGGGGGGCAGATACGCAGTATTTT
j_gene: TRBJ1-6; v_gene: TRBV4-1; abundance: many; d_gene: TRBD1; CDR3aa: CASSQRTGTRSPLHF; CDR3nt: TGCGCCAGCAGCCAACGGACAGGCACACGCTCACCCCTCCACTTT
j_gene: TRBJ2-5; v_gene: TRBV3-1; abundance: many; d_gene: NA; CDR3aa: CASSQDVGRGETQYF; CDR3nt: TGTGCCAGCAGCCAAGATGTAGGCAGGGGCGAGACCCAGTACTTC
j_gene: TRBJ2-3; v_gene: TRBV7-2; abundance: many; d_gene: NA; CDR3aa: CASSSLTEYTDTQYF; CDR3nt: TGTGCCAGCAGCTCGCTGACAGAGTACACAGATACGCAGTATTTT
j_gene: TRBJ1-4; v_gene: TRBV7-9; abundance: many; d_gene: NA; CDR3aa: CASSLVAGEEKLFF; CDR3nt: TGTGCCAGCAGCTTAGTGGCAGGGGAGGAAAAACTGTTTTTT
j_gene: TRBJ1-1; v_gene: TRBV15; abundance: NA; d_gene: TRBD1; CDR3aa: CATSRPGTGRGMNTEAFF; CDR3nt: TGTGCCACCAGCAGGCCCGGGACAGGGAGGGGGATGAACACTGAAGCTTTCTTT
j_gene: TRBJ1-2; v_gene: TRBV24-1; abundance: few; d_gene: NA; CDR3aa: CATSDRLTSYGYTF; CDR3nt: TGTGCCACCAGTGACCGCCTTACCTCCTATGGCTACACCTTC
j_gene: TRBJ1-3; v_gene: TRBV12-3/TRBV12-4; abundance: many; d_gene: NA; CDR3aa: CASTVGSGNTIYF; CDR3nt: TGTGCCAGCACTGTAGGATCTGGAAACACCATATATTTT
j_gene: TRBJ1-2; v_gene: TRBV5-1; abundance: many; d_gene: NA; CDR3aa: CASSLVPEGGYGYTF; CDR3nt: TGCGCCAGCAGCTTGGTGCCGGAGGGAGGCTATGGCTACACCTTC
j_gene: TRBJ2-5; v_gene: TRBV12-3/TRBV12-4; abundance: many; d_gene: NA; CDR3aa: CASSVDAETQYF; CDR3nt: TGTGCCAGCAGTGTGGACGCGGAGACCCAGTACTTC
j_gene: TRBJ2-6; v_gene: TRBV12-3/TRBV12-4; abundance: many; d_gene: NA; CDR3aa: CASRQWGSGANVLTF; CDR3nt: TGTGCCAGCAGGCAGTGGGGTTCTGGGGCCAACGTCCTGACTTTC
j_gene: TRBJ1-6; v_gene: TRBV12-3/TRBV12-4; abundance: many; d_gene: NA; CDR3aa: CASSPPAESPLHF; CDR3nt: TGTGCCAGCAGCCCCCCGGCCGAATCACCCCTCCACTTT
j_gene: TRBJ2-5; v_gene: TRBV29-1; abundance: many; d_gene: TRBD1; CDR3aa: CSVATTGGWRETQYF; CDR3nt: TGCAGCGTCGCCACAACAGGGGGATGGCGGGAGACCCAGTACTTC
j_gene: TRBJ2-7; v_gene: TRBV29-1; abundance: many; d_gene: NA; CDR3aa: CSVGFHSSYEQYF; CDR3nt: TGCAGCGTTGGTTTTCACAGTTCCTACGAGCAGTACTTC
j_gene: TRBJ2-1; v_gene: TRBV20-1; abundance: many; d_gene: TRBD2; CDR3aa: CSARRLAGKLVPGDEQFF; CDR3nt: TGCAGTGCTAGACGACTAGCGGGGAAGCTTGTTCCGGGGGATGAGCAGTTCTTC
j_gene: TRBJ2-1; v_gene: TRBV20-1; abundance: few; d_gene: NA; CDR3aa: CSAREGPLTHNEQFF; CDR3nt: TGCAGTGCGCGAGAGGGACCTCTAACCCACAATGAGCAGTTCTTC
j_gene: TRBJ2-1; v_gene: TRBV12-5; abundance: few; d_gene: TRBD2; CDR3aa: CASGLERGTYNEQFF; CDR3nt: TGTGCTAGTGGTTTAGAGCGGGGAACCTACAATGAGCAGTTCTTC
j_gene: TRBJ2-2; v_gene: TRBV20-1; abundance: many; d_gene: TRBD1; CDR3aa: CSARTGGNTGELFF; CDR3nt: TGCAGTGCTCGGACAGGGGGCAACACCGGGGAGCTGTTTTTT
j_gene: TRBJ1-5; v_gene: TRBV28; abundance: many; d_gene: NA; CDR3aa: CASHTRGYSNQPQHF; CDR3nt: TGTGCCAGCCATACCAGGGGTTATAGCAATCAGCCCCAGCATTTT
j_gene: TRBJ1-4; v_gene: TRBV19; abundance: many; d_gene: NA; CDR3aa: CASSIRSTLGTNEKLFF; CDR3nt: TGTGCCAGTAGTATACGATCAACCCTCGGGACTAATGAAAAACTGTTTTTT
j_gene: TRBJ2-3; v_gene: TRBV4-1; abundance: few; d_gene: NA; CDR3aa: CARGPLGDPSTDTQYF; CDR3nt: TGTGCCAGGGGCCCCTTGGGGGATCCTAGCACAGATACGCAGTATTTT
j_gene: TRBJ2-2; v_gene: TRBV9; abundance: many; d_gene: NA; CDR3aa: CASSVDLTGELFF; CDR3nt: TGTGCCAGCAGCGTAGATTTGACCGGGGAGCTGTTTTTT